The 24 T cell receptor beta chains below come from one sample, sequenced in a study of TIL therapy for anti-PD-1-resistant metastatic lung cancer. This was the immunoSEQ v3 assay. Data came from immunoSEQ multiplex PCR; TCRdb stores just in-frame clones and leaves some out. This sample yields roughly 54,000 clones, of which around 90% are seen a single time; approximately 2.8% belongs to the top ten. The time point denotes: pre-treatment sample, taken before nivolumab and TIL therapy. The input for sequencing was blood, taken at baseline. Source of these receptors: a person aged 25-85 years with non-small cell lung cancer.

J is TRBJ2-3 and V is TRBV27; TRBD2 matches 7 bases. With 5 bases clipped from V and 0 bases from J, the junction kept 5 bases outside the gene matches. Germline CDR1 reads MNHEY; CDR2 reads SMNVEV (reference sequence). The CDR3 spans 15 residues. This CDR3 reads CASSVGGTSTDTQYF. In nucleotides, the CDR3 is TGTGCCAGCAGTGTCGGGGGGACTAGCACAGATACGCAGTATTTT.

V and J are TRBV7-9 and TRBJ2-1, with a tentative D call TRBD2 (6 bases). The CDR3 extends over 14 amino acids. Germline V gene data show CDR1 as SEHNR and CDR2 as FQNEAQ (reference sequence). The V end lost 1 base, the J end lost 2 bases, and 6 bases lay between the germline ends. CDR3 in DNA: TGTGCCAGCAGCTTAGTAGCGGCCTACAATGAGCAGTTCTTC. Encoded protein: CASSLVAAYNEQFF.

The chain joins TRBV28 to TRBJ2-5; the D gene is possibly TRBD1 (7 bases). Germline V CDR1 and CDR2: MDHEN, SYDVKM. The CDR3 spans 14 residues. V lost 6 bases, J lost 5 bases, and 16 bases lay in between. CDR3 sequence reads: CASSQLTGRETQYF. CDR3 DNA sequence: TGTGCCAGCAGCCAATTGACAGGGAGGGAGACCCAGTACTTC.

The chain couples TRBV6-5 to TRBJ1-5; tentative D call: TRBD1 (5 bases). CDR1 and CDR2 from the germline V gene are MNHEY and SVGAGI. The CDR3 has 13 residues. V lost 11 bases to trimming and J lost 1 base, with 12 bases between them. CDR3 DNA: TGTGCCGGCGGGGGGAACAGCAATCAGCCCCAGCATTTT. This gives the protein CAGGGNSNQPQHF.

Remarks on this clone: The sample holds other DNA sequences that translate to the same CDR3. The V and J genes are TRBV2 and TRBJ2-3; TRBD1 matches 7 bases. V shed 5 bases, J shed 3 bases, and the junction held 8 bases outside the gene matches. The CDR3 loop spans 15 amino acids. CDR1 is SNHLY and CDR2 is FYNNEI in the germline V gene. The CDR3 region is CASSPTGLGTDTQYF. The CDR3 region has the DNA TGTGCCAGCAGTCCGACAGGGCTAGGAACAGATACGCAGTATTTT.

The CDR3 DNA is TGTGCCTGGAGAGGTGGGGCGGGGAACACTGAAGCTTTCTTT. Residues: CAWRGGAGNTEAFF. The rearrangement joins TRBV30 to TRBJ1-1; D possibly corresponds to TRBD1 (5 bases). V lost 3 bases and J 1 base, leaving 12 bases between the germline ends. The germline gives CDR1 GTSNPN, CDR2 SVGIG (reference sequence). This CDR3 contains 14 residues.

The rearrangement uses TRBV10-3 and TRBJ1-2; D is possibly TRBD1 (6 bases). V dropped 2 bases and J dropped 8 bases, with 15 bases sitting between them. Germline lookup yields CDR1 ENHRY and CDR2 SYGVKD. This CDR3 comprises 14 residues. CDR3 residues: CAISEVRGSGGYTF. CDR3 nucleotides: TGTGCCATCAGTGAGGTCAGGGGCTCGGGGGGCTACACCTTC.

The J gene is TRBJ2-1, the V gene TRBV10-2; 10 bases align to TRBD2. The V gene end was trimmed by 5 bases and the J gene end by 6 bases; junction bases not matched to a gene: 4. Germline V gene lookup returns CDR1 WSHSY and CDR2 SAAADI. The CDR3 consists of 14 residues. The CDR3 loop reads CASSQWTSGNEQFF. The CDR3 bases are TGCGCCAGCAGTCAGTGGACTAGCGGCAATGAGCAGTTCTTC.

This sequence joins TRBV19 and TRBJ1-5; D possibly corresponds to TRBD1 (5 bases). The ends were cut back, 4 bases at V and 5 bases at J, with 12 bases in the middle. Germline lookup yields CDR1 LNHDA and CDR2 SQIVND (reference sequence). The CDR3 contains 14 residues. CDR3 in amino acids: CASSNAGLHQPQHF. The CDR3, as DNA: TGTGCCAGTAGTAACGCAGGGTTGCATCAGCCCCAGCATTTT.

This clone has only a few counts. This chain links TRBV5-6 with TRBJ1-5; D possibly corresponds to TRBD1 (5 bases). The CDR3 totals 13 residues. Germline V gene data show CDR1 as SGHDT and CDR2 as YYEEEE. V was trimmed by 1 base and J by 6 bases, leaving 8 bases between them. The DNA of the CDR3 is TGTGCCAGCAGCTTGTGGGGGAGTCAGCCCCAGCATTTT. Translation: CASSLWGSQPQHF.

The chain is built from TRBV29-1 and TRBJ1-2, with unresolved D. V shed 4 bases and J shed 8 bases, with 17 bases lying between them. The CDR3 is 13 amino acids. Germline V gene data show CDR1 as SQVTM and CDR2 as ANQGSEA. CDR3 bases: TGCAGCGTTGTTAGTGAAGGGTTTGGAGGCTACACCTTC. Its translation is CSVVSEGFGGYTF.

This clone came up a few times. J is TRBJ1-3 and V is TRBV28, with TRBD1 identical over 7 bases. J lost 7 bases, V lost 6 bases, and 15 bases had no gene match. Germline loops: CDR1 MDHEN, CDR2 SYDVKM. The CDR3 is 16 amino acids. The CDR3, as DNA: TGTGCCAGCAGCCGACAGGGAATGAGGCATAGTAACACCATATATTTT. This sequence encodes CASSRQGMRHSNTIYF.

The CDR3: CASSPSPTGAYEQYF. The CDR3 DNA reads TGTGCCAGCAGCCCTAGCCCTACGGGCGCCTACGAGCAGTACTTC. This chain uses TRBV7-3 with TRBJ2-7, with D tentatively TRBD2 (5 bases). V was pared by 5 bases and J by 2 bases, with 16 bases between. The CDR3 runs 15 residues. From germline, CDR1 is SGHTA and CDR2 FQGTGA. The full variable domain, completed using reference TRBV7-3 and TRBJ2-7, is GAGVSQTPSNKVTEKGKYVELRCDPISGHTALYWYRQSLGQGPEFLIYFQGTGAADDSGLPNDRFFAVRPEGSVSTLKIQRTERGDSAVYLCASSPSPTGAYEQYFGPGTRLTVT.

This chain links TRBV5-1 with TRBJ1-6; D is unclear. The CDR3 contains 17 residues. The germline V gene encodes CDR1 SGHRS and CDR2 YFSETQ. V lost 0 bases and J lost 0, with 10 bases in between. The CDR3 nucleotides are TGCGCCAGCAGCTTGGCCGAAGGGAGCTCCTATAATTCACCCCTCCACTTT. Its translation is CASSLAEGSSYNSPLHF.

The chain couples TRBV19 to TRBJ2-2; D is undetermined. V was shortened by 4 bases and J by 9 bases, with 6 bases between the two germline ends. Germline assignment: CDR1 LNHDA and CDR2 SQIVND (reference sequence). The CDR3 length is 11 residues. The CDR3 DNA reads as TGTGCCAGTAGTAGCCCGAGGGAGCTGTTTTTT. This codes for CASSSPRELFF.

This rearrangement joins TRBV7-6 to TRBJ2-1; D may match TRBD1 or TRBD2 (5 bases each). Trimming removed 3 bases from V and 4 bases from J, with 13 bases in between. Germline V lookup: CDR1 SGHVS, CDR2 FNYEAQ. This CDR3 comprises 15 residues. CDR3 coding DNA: TGTGCCAGCAGCTTCGTCCAGCGGACATACAATGAGCAGTTCTTC. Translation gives CASSFVQRTYNEQFF.

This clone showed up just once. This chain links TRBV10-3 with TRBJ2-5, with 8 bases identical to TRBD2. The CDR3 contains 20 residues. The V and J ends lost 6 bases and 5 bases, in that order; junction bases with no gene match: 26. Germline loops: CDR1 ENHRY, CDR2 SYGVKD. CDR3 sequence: CAIRPPTDGGLRGGGETQYF. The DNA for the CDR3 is TGTGCCATCAGACCACCGACGGACGGTGGACTCCGGGGGGGAGGTGAGACCCAGTACTTC.

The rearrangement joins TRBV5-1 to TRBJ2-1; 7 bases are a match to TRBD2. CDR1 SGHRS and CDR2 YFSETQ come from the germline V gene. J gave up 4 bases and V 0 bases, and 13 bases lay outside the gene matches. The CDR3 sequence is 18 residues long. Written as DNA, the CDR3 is TGCGCCAGCAGCTTGGTTCCCTTGGCGGGAGCTTTTTACAATGAGCAGTTCTTC. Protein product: CASSLVPLAGAFYNEQFF.

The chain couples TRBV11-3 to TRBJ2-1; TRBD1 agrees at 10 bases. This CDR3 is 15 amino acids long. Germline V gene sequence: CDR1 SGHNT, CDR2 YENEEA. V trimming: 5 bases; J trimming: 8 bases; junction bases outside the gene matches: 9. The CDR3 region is CASSARTGGLDEQFF. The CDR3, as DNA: TGTGCCAGCAGCGCGCGGACAGGGGGGCTTGATGAGCAGTTCTTC.

CDR3 amino acids: CASSVAPRDHYGYTF. CDR3 in DNA: TGTGCCAGCAGCGTAGCTCCCAGGGATCACTATGGCTACACCTTC. V gene TRBV9 combines with J gene TRBJ1-2, with D possibly being TRBD1 (5 bases). Looked up from germline, CDR1 is SGDLS and CDR2 is YYNGEE. The CDR3 is 15 residues long. Deletions cut 0 bases from V and 3 bases from J, with 12 bases between.

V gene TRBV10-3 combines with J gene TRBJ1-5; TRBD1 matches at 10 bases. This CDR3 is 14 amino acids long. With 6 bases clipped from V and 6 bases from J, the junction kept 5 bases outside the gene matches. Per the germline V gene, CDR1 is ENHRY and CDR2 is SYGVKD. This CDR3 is CAISGTGDRQPQHF. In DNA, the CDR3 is TGTGCCATCAGCGGGACAGGGGACCGTCAGCCCCAGCATTTT.

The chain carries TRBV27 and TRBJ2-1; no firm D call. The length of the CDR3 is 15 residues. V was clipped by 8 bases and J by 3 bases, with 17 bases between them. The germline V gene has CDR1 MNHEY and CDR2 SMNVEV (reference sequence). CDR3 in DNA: TGTGCCAGCGGCCCTTCTAACGAGATCTACAATGAGCAGTTCTTC. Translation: CASGPSNEIYNEQFF.

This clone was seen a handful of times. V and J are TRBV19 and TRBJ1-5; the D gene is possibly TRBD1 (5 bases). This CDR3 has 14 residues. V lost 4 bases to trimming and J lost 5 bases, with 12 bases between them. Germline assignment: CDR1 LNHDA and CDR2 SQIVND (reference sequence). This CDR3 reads CASSRLTDYQPQHF. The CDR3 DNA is TGTGCCAGTAGTAGGTTGACAGATTATCAGCCCCAGCATTTT.

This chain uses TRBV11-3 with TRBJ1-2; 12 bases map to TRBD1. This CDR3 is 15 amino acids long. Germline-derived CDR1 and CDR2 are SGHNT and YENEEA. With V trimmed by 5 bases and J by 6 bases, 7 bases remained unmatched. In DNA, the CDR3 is TGTGCCAGCAGCCCGAGGGACAGGGGGCGAGATGGCTACACCTTC. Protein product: CASSPRDRGRDGYTF.